These 24 T cell receptor beta chains came from one sample sequenced in a study of OX40 agonist ivuxolimab in advanced cancers. The assay was immunoSEQ multiplex PCR, and TCRdb's table has in-frame clones only and misses some. The sample gives some 77,000 clones, around 87% of which show up once; about 1% is in the top ten. Sample: CD4+ or CD8+ T cells sorted from blood, taken in a trial of the OX40 agonist ivuxolimab. The receptor set was obtained from an adult with an advanced solid tumor such as melanoma, head and neck, liver or kidney cancer.

This clone was observed once. V is TRBV29-1 and J is TRBJ2-5, with unresolved D. Between the trimmed V and J ends, which lost 4 bases and 2 bases, there was a span of 5 bases. The germline V gene has CDR1 SQVTM and CDR2 ANQGSEA. The CDR3 loop spans 11 amino acids. The CDR3 loop is CSVARQETQYF. In nucleotides, the CDR3 is TGCAGCGTTGCCAGACAAGAGACCCAGTACTTC.

The genes are TRBV5-1 and TRBJ2-3; maybe TRBD1 (5 bases). Trimming took 9 bases from V and 2 from J, leaving 16 bases between them. The CDR3 is made up of 14 amino acids. Germline V gene sequence: CDR1 SGHRS, CDR2 YFSETQ. The CDR3 DNA sequence: TGCGCCACCTCCACAGGCTTTGCCACAGATACGCAGTATTTT. Protein product: CATSTGFATDTQYF.

V is TRBV2 and J is TRBJ2-7; D ambiguous. Trimming removed 5 bases from V and 3 bases from J, with 11 bases in between. The V gene's germline CDR1 is SNHLY and CDR2 FYNNEI. This CDR3 region has 13 residues. CDR3 nucleotides: TGTGCCAGCAGTAAGGGTCCGGGCTACGAGCAGTACTTC. It yields the protein CASSKGPGYEQYF.

The chain carries TRBV11-3 and TRBJ1-6; 7 bases are shared with TRBD1. Germline V gene data show CDR1 as SGHNT and CDR2 as YENEEA. This CDR3 comprises 13 residues. V lost 5 bases and J lost 8; bases outside the gene matches: 3. The CDR3 is CASSRDSYSPLHF. The CDR3 coding sequence is TGTGCCAGCAGCCGGGACAGCTATTCACCCCTCCACTTT.

This chain connects TRBV5-1 to TRBJ1-1; tentative D call: TRBD1 (6 bases). V lost 4 bases to trimming and J lost 1 base, with 14 bases between them. The CDR3 runs to 15 residues. Germline values: CDR1 SGHRS, CDR2 YFSETQ. CDR3: CASSPTGLGNTEAFF. In nucleotides, the CDR3 is TGCGCCAGCAGCCCTACAGGGCTTGGGAACACTGAAGCTTTCTTT.

The chain uses TRBV5-1 and TRBJ1-1; tentatively, D is TRBD1 (5 bases). V lost 3 bases, J lost 1 base, and 13 bases lay in between. CDR3 size: 15 residues. Germline lookup yields CDR1 SGHRS and CDR2 YFSETQ. The CDR3 coding sequence is TGCGCCAGCAGCTCCCGGGACGGCAAGAACACTGAAGCTTTCTTT. Residues: CASSSRDGKNTEAFF.

The CDR3, as DNA: TGTGCCAGCACCCTAGGTGGTTTGCACACTGAAGCTTTCTTT. Translating it yields CASTLGGLHTEAFF. V gene TRBV7-2 combines with J gene TRBJ1-1; D remains ambiguous. The germline CDR1 and CDR2 sequences are SGHTA and FQGNSA. Trimming left V 7 bases short and J 3 bases short, with 15 bases between. This CDR3 comprises 14 residues.

The table lists this clone with a count of one. The chain has TRBV27 and TRBJ2-6; 9 bases are shared with TRBD2. This CDR3 has 18 residues. Germline V gene sequence: CDR1 MNHEY, CDR2 SMNVEV (reference sequence). With V trimmed by 10 bases and J by 2 bases, 15 bases remained unmatched. CDR3 DNA: TGTGCCACGTACCGGCTAGCGGGATTGGGTCCTGGGGCCAACGTCCTGACTTTC. It codes for CATYRLAGLGPGANVLTF.

This clone appeared a single time. V usage is TRBV18 and J usage is TRBJ2-5; TRBD1 agrees at 8 bases. Germline values: CDR1 KGHSH, CDR2 LQKENI. The CDR3 spans 16 residues. J lost 5 bases, V lost 0 bases, and 8 bases had no gene match. The CDR3 DNA reads TGTGCCAGCTCACCACCTACAGGGGGGCCCGGGGAGACCCAGTACTTC. Translating it yields CASSPPTGGPGETQYF.

V usage is TRBV29-1 and J usage is TRBJ2-1, with a weak D call TRBD2 (6 bases). The CDR3 length is 12 residues. The germline V and J ends were trimmed by 7 bases and 0 bases, with 7 bases remaining between them. Germline loops: CDR1 SQVTM, CDR2 ANQGSEA. CDR3 DNA: TGCAGCGGAGCGGGCTCCTACAATGAGCAGTTCTTC. Residues: CSGAGSYNEQFF.

The chain combines TRBV7-8 with TRBJ2-1; TRBD1 matches at 8 bases. J lost 5 bases, V lost 7 bases, and 10 bases had no gene match. The germline V gene encodes CDR1 SGHVS and CDR2 FQNEAQ. The CDR3 contains 15 residues. CDR3 loop: CASKNRDRWDNEQFF. CDR3 DNA sequence: TGTGCCAGCAAAAACCGGGACAGGTGGGACAATGAGCAGTTCTTC.

The rearrangement uses TRBV27 and TRBJ2-3, with D unclear. CDR1 and CDR2 (germline): MNHEY, SMNVEV (reference sequence). The CDR3 extends over 13 amino acids. Trimming took off 7 bases at V and 1 base at J, with 9 bases between the two ends. The CDR3 spells CASKPQGTDTQYF. The CDR3 region has the DNA TGTGCCAGCAAGCCCCAGGGCACAGATACGCAGTATTTT.

This sequence joins TRBV10-2 and TRBJ2-7; no clear D. V gave up 3 bases and J gave up 1 base, with 13 bases separating them. Germline V lookup: CDR1 WSHSY, CDR2 SAAADI. The CDR3 is 15 amino acids. The DNA of the CDR3 is TGCGCCAGCAGTGATAGAAGAAGGACGTCCTACGAGCAGTACTTC. This encodes CASSDRRRTSYEQYF.

This clone was detected only once. A junction end diverges from the germline sequence, so it may reflect a read error. V usage is TRBV19 and J usage is TRBJ2-5, with D perhaps TRBD2 (5 bases). The CDR3 consists of 14 residues. CDR1 is LNHDA, CDR2 SQIVND, per germline (reference sequence). DNA for the CDR3: TGTGCCAGTTGCGGAGCGGTGGCAAGAGAGCCCCAGTACTTC. It codes for CASCGAVAREPQYF.

This chain connects TRBV2 to TRBJ1-6, with TRBD1 matching over 8 bases. This CDR3 has 17 amino acids. J was trimmed by 8 bases and V by 0 bases; bases with no gene match: 9. Looked up from germline, CDR1 is SNHLY and CDR2 is FYNNEI. The CDR3, as DNA: TGTGCCAGCAGTGAAGCACAGGGGGGGATTGTATATTCACCCCTCCACTTT. Translating it yields CASSEAQGGIVYSPLHF.

This clone was observed a handful of times. This rearrangement joins TRBV5-1 to TRBJ2-2; weak D call: TRBD1 (5 bases). CDR1 is SGHRS and CDR2 is YFSETQ in the germline V gene. V was cut by 0 bases and J by 2 bases, with 14 bases left in between. There are 17 residues in the CDR3. The CDR3 DNA follows: TGCGCCAGCAGCTTGGTTCTTCAGGGATTAAACACCGGGGAGCTGTTTTTT. This codes for CASSLVLQGLNTGELFF.

This clone was seen only a few times. This chain joins TRBV19 and TRBJ2-5; D gene ambiguous. Germline-derived CDR1 and CDR2 are LNHDA and SQIVND (reference sequence). V was clipped by 6 bases and J by 0 bases, with 11 bases between them. The CDR3 is 14 amino acids. CDR3 sequence reads: CASRGRDYQETQYF. The CDR3 DNA reads as TGTGCCAGTAGAGGCCGAGACTACCAAGAGACCCAGTACTTC.

V gene TRBV4-1 combines with J gene TRBJ1-2; possibly TRBD1 for D (5 bases). Germline V CDR1 and CDR2: MGHRA, YSYEKL. The CDR3 totals 15 residues. The V gene lost 0 bases and the J gene lost 4 bases, with 12 bases spanning the gap. In DNA form, the CDR3 reads TGCGCCAGCAGCCAAGATTGGGAGGGGTTCTATGGCTACACCTTC. Amino acids: CASSQDWEGFYGYTF.

CDR3 protein: CASSLSLGERGYTF. CDR3 DNA sequence: TGTGCCAGCAGCTTAAGCCTAGGCGAGAGAGGCTACACCTTC. V gene TRBV7-9 combines with J gene TRBJ1-2; D not resolved. Germline CDR1 is SEHNR and CDR2 is FQNEAQ (reference sequence). The CDR3 has 14 residues. V was trimmed by 2 bases and J by 8 bases, leaving 15 bases between them.

The rearrangement uses TRBV7-2 and TRBJ2-2; TRBD1 or TRBD2 may be the D gene (5 bases each). Germline V gene sequence: CDR1 SGHTA, CDR2 FQGNSA. The CDR3 consists of 14 residues. V gave up 7 bases and J gave up 7 bases, with 16 bases separating them. The CDR3 loop is CASTQTGGGGELFF. The CDR3 bases are TGTGCCAGCACTCAAACAGGAGGAGGCGGGGAGCTGTTTTTT.

This clone has a single count. This chain joins TRBV28 and TRBJ2-5; weak D call: TRBD2 (6 bases). The CDR3 extends over 14 amino acids. Trimming pared 7 bases from V and 5 bases from J, leaving 17 bases between. Germline lookup yields CDR1 MDHEN and CDR2 SYDVKM. Here the CDR3 DNA reads TGTGCCAGCACCGCCCCCGGAGGGACTGAGACCCAGTACTTC. Translating gives CASTAPGGTETQYF.

This rearrangement joins TRBV9 to TRBJ1-2; 9 bases are shared with TRBD1. Germline CDR1 is SGDLS and CDR2 is YYNGEE. This CDR3 spans 16 amino acids. V was clipped by 2 bases and J by 6 bases; unmatched bases: 11. This CDR3 is CASSVTPGQGTDGYTF. In DNA form, the CDR3 reads TGTGCCAGCAGCGTGACACCGGGACAGGGAACGGATGGCTACACCTTC.

This clone was detected a few times. The rearrangement joins TRBV30 to TRBJ1-1, with D uncertain. CDR1 GTSNPN and CDR2 SVGIG come from the germline V gene (reference sequence). V lost 0 bases and J lost 1, with 6 bases in between. The CDR3 runs to 13 residues. The CDR3 coding sequence is TGTGCCTGGAGTGTAGTGGGGAACACTGAAGCTTTCTTT. Residues: CAWSVVGNTEAFF. The whole variable domain, remainder taken from reference TRBV30 and TRBJ1-1, is SQTIHQWPATLVQPVGSPLSLECTVEGTSNPNLYWYRQAAGRGLQLLFYSVGIGQISSEVPQNLSASRPQDRQFILSSKKLLLSDSGFYLCAWSVVGNTEAFFGQGTRLTVV.

V and J are TRBV27 and TRBJ2-1, with D possibly being TRBD1 or TRBD2 (6 bases each). The CDR3 spans 15 residues. Trimming left V 3 bases short and J 2 bases short, with 11 bases between. The germline V gene has CDR1 MNHEY and CDR2 SMNVEV (reference sequence). The CDR3 loop reads CASSLEGQTYNEQFF. Written as DNA, the CDR3 is TGTGCCAGCAGTTTGGAGGGACAAACCTACAATGAGCAGTTCTTC.